The 25 T cell receptor beta chains in this list originate from one sample, sequenced in a study of spatial heterogeneity in lung cancer (dated by TCRdb to about 2019). Broader findings and caveats from the paper: The tumor nonsynonymous mutation count correlated with the number of expanded alpha and beta TCRs within the tumor.

In the paper's terms, the time point label means: sample taken at primary tumor resection. Receptors were amplified or captured by 5' RACE. The listed sequencing device is NextSeq 500. TCRdb handled the public reads itself, with Q25 trimming in fastp and clone calling in MiXCR, and kept productive beta chains. Every CDR3 protein is listed once, alongside the most common genes and DNA of its rows. The sample table shows about 15,000 distinct CDR3 sequences, and under 8% are seen once. The top ten clones comprise about 9% of the sample. No cognate antigen is known for these TCRs. The sequencing here drew on lung tumor tissue, taken at surgery. The receptor source for this set is a male donor with early-stage non-small cell lung cancer.

The chain combines TRBV10-3 with TRBJ1-2; D remains ambiguous. V shed 3 bases and J shed 5 bases, with 4 bases lying between them. The CDR3 contains 11 residues. Germline V CDR1 and CDR2: ENHRY, SYGVKD. CDR3 loop: CAISDSYGYTF. CDR3 nucleotide sequence: TGTGCCATCAGTGATTCTTATGGCTACACCTTC.

At least ten counts were recorded for this clonotype. V usage is TRBV2 and J usage is TRBJ1-2; TRBD1 matches 7 bases. Trimming at V came to 6 bases and at J to 0 bases, leaving 4 bases not matched to a gene. Germline values: CDR1 SNHLY, CDR2 FYNNEI. The CDR3 runs to 14 residues. The CDR3 DNA reads TGTGCCAGCAGGGGGGACAGTTCTAACTATGGCTACACCTTC. Its protein product is CASRGDSSNYGYTF.

This clonotype has a handful of counts. The chain combines TRBV7-9 with TRBJ2-2; TRBD1 agrees at 7 bases. Looked up from germline, CDR1 is SEHNR and CDR2 is FQNEAQ (reference sequence). V was clipped by 5 bases and J by 6 bases; unmatched bases: 6. This CDR3 has 14 residues. CDR3 in amino acids: CASSIDRVPGELFF. The CDR3 DNA is TGTGCCAGCAGCATAGACAGGGTTCCCGGGGAGCTGTTTTTT. Complete variable domain (other parts from reference TRBV7-9 and TRBJ2-2): DTGVSQNPRHKITKRGQNVTFRCDPISEHNRLYWYRQTLGQGPEFLTYFQNEAQLEKSRLLSDRFSAERPKGSFSTLEIQRTEQGDSAMYLCASSIDRVPGELFFGEGSRLTVL.

This clonotype appeared many times. The J gene is TRBJ1-1, the V gene TRBV20-1; TRBD1 matches 10 bases. Germline CDR1 is DFQATT and CDR2 is SNEGSKA (reference sequence). The CDR3 is 14 amino acids. With 5 bases clipped from V and 4 bases from J, the junction kept 7 bases outside the gene matches. CDR3 in amino acids: CSAQKGQGVTEAFF. The CDR3 DNA follows: TGCAGTGCTCAAAAAGGACAGGGGGTCACTGAAGCTTTCTTT.

This clonotype has at least ten counts. The gene calls are TRBV20-1 and TRBJ2-7, with D unresolved. The CDR3 sequence is 14 residues long. V was clipped by 1 base and J by 4 bases, with 14 bases between them. CDR1 DFQATT and CDR2 SNEGSKA come from the germline V gene (reference sequence). The CDR3: CSARADGRGYEQYF. The CDR3 region has the DNA TGCAGTGCTAGAGCGGACGGCCGAGGATACGAGCAGTACTTC.

This clonotype has a handful of counts. This sequence joins TRBV20-1 and TRBJ2-1, with unresolved D. CDR3 length: 12 residues. Germline values: CDR1 DFQATT, CDR2 SNEGSKA (reference sequence). With 7 bases removed from V and 1 base from J, the gap between germline ends came to 8 bases. CDR3 bases: TGCAGTGTGGGCGCTTCCTACAATGAGCAGTTCTTC. This codes for CSVGASYNEQFF.

This clonotype was seen ten or more times. This rearrangement joins TRBV20-1 to TRBJ2-3; D unresolved. With 1 base removed from V and 3 bases from J, the gap between germline ends came to 8 bases. The CDR3 runs 13 residues. Germline loops: CDR1 DFQATT, CDR2 SNEGSKA (reference sequence). The CDR3 bases are TGCAGTGCTAGAGTACTGGGTACAGATACGCAGTATTTT. Protein: CSARVLGTDTQYF.

This clonotype came up many times. The J gene is TRBJ2-3, the V gene TRBV29-1, with D perhaps matching TRBD2 (5 bases). V was clipped by 4 bases and J by 6 bases, with 17 bases between them. Germline V CDR1 and CDR2: SQVTM, ANQGSEA. This CDR3 is built from 14 residues. This chain's CDR3 is CSVGISAFSDTQYF. The DNA for the CDR3 is TGCAGCGTTGGGATTAGCGCGTTCTCGGATACGCAGTATTTT.

This chain links TRBV5-1 with TRBJ2-1; 8 positions agree with TRBD2. CDR1 SGHRS and CDR2 YFSETQ come from the germline V gene. V was pared by 0 bases and J by 7 bases, with 6 bases of the junction left unmatched. The CDR3 is made up of 15 amino acids. The CDR3 loop reads CASSLVGLGVNEQFF. In DNA, the CDR3 is TGCGCCAGCAGCTTGGTGGGACTAGGGGTAAATGAGCAGTTCTTC.

This clonotype is categorized as medium-sized. This chain connects TRBV3-1 to TRBJ2-7; D is perhaps TRBD2 (5 bases). This CDR3 is 15 amino acids long. Germline CDR1 and CDR2: LGHDT and YNNKEL (reference sequence). Trimming pared 1 base from V and 2 bases from J, leaving 12 bases between. CDR3 DNA sequence: TGTGCCAGCAGCCAAGGACTACTAACTACCTACGAGCAGTACTTC. It translates to CASSQGLLTTYEQYF.

This clonotype was detected ten times or more. This CDR3 reads CASRTSSYNSPLHF. DNA of the CDR3: TGCGCCAGCAGAACGAGCTCCTATAATTCACCCCTCCACTTT. V usage is TRBV10-2 and J usage is TRBJ1-6; no firm D call. The V end was cut by 6 bases, the J end by 0 bases, with 6 bases between. The length of the CDR3 is 14 residues. Per germline, CDR1 WSHSY and CDR2 SAAADI.

This rearrangement joins TRBV7-2 to TRBJ2-1; D uncertain. The germline V gene has CDR1 SGHTA and CDR2 FQGNSA. CDR3 length: 12 amino acids. Between the trimmed V and J ends, which lost 5 bases and 6 bases, there was a span of 8 bases. CDR3 sequence (DNA): TGTGCCAGCAGCCAAAAGGTCAATGAGCAGTTCTTC. Translating gives CASSQKVNEQFF.

This clonotype was seen only a few times. The chain couples TRBV11-3 to TRBJ2-2, with D unclear. The V gene's germline CDR1 is SGHNT and CDR2 YENEEA. V lost 2 bases and J lost 6, with 19 bases in between. The CDR3 length is 17 residues. This CDR3 is CASSLRTGLFSSGELFF. The DNA for the CDR3 is TGTGCCAGCAGCTTAAGGACCGGTTTATTCTCTTCCGGGGAGCTGTTTTTT.

The rearrangement uses TRBV6-1 and TRBJ1-1; D is unresolved. The germline V gene has CDR1 MNHNS and CDR2 SASEGT. V was clipped by 0 bases and J by 0 bases, with 11 bases between them. CDR3 length equals 16 residues. DNA for the CDR3: TGTGCCAGCAGTGAAGCTCTGTCTACCATGAACACTGAAGCTTTCTTT. This gives the protein CASSEALSTMNTEAFF.

This clonotype occurred many times. The chain links TRBV2 to TRBJ1-6; 10 bases agree with TRBD1. Per germline, CDR1 SNHLY and CDR2 FYNNEI. The CDR3 has 14 amino acids. With 5 bases clipped from V and 14 bases from J, the junction kept 9 bases outside the gene matches. The CDR3 reads CASSRDRGSSALHF. CDR3 DNA sequence: TGTGCCAGCAGTCGGGACAGGGGCTCTTCGGCCCTCCACTTT.

The chain links TRBV7-2 to TRBJ2-7; TRBD2 matches 7 bases. The V and J ends lost 6 bases and 7 bases, in that order; junction bases with no gene match: 3. The CDR3 extends over 11 amino acids. CDR1 and CDR2 (germline): SGHTA, FQGNSA. CDR3 sequence (DNA): TGTGCCAGCAGACTAGCGCGTGAGCAGTACTTC. The encoded protein is CASRLAREQYF.

In this sample, this clonotype is medium-sized (0.01 to 0.1%). The chain joins TRBV20-1 to TRBJ1-1; 7 bases are shared with TRBD1. Unmatched junction bases numbered 14, after V lost 0 bases and J lost 4 bases. Germline CDR1 DFQATT, CDR2 SNEGSKA (reference sequence). This CDR3 comprises 17 residues. CDR3 sequence: CSARDPHYRGRGTEAFF. DNA of the CDR3: TGCAGTGCTAGAGATCCCCATTACAGGGGCAGGGGCACTGAAGCTTTCTTT.

This clonotype has a count of ten or more. V gene TRBV20-1 combines with J gene TRBJ1-5; D unresolved. This CDR3 comprises 14 residues. The V end was cut by 3 bases, the J end by 8 bases, with 17 bases between. The germline gives CDR1 DFQATT, CDR2 SNEGSKA (reference sequence). The CDR3 DNA reads as TGCAGTGCTAGCCGGGATCCGCGTAACAAGCCCCAGCATTTT. Its translation is CSASRDPRNKPQHF.

By sample fraction, this clonotype is medium-sized. V usage is TRBV29-1 and J usage is TRBJ2-3; D could derive from TRBD1 or TRBD2 (5 bases each). Germline V gene data show CDR1 as SQVTM and CDR2 as ANQGSEA. The CDR3 has 13 residues. V shed 4 bases and J shed 4 bases, with 12 bases lying between them. The CDR3 protein is CSVVGTLADTQYF. The CDR3 region has the DNA TGCAGCGTTGTTGGGACGCTTGCAGATACGCAGTATTTT.

There are a few counts of this clonotype. The rearrangement uses TRBV5-6 and TRBJ1-5, with 9 bases identical to TRBD1. The V gene's germline CDR1 is SGHDT and CDR2 YYEEEE. The CDR3 covers 15 residues. The junction had 11 bases not matched to a gene; V was cut back by 4 bases and J by 9 bases. CDR3 protein: CASSQWGQGIRPQHF. DNA for the CDR3: TGTGCCAGCAGCCAATGGGGACAGGGAATTCGGCCCCAGCATTTT.

This sequence joins TRBV3-1 and TRBJ2-1, with 9 bases aligning to TRBD2. V was clipped by 0 bases and J by 3 bases; unmatched bases: 6. Germline CDR1 and CDR2: LGHDT and YNNKEL (reference sequence). The CDR3 is made up of 17 amino acids. The CDR3 sequence is CASSQDGLRGGYNEQFF. The CDR3 DNA sequence: TGTGCCAGCAGCCAAGATGGGCTGCGGGGGGGCTACAATGAGCAGTTCTTC.

This clonotype was observed many times. This chain connects TRBV20-1 to TRBJ2-3; D ambiguous. Germline CDR1 reads DFQATT; CDR2 reads SNEGSKA (reference sequence). The CDR3 spans 12 residues. The V end lost 3 bases, the J end lost 6 bases, and 10 bases lay between the germline ends. CDR3 sequence reads: CSASIKADTQYF. The DNA for the CDR3 is TGCAGTGCTAGCATCAAGGCCGATACGCAGTATTTT.

This clonotype was seen ten or more times. V usage is TRBV5-1 and J usage is TRBJ2-7, with a possible D match to TRBD2 (5 bases). Between the trimmed V and J ends, which lost 3 bases and 2 bases, there was a span of 12 bases. CDR1 is SGHRS and CDR2 is YFSETQ in the germline V gene. This CDR3 spans 14 amino acids. The CDR3 loop is CASSSNLRAYEQYF. DNA of the CDR3: TGCGCCAGCAGCTCAAACCTGCGGGCCTACGAGCAGTACTTC.

CDR3 DNA sequence: TGCGCCAGCAGCTTGAATACACGGAGCTCTGGAAACACCATATATTTT. Protein sequence: CASSLNTRSSGNTIYF. This chain uses TRBV5-1 with TRBJ1-3, with no clear D. Germline V lookup: CDR1 SGHRS, CDR2 YFSETQ. The CDR3 has 16 amino acids. Trimming removed 1 base from V and 0 bases from J, with 11 bases in between. Supplemented by reference TRBV5-1 and TRBJ1-3, the full variable domain reads KAGVTQTPRYLIKTRGQQVTLSCSPISGHRSVSWYQQTPGQGLQFLFEYFSETQRNKGNFPGRFSGRQFSNSRSEMNVSTLELGDSALYLCASSLNTRSSGNTIYFGEGSWLTVV.

As DNA, the CDR3 is TGTGCCAGCAGCCCGGGACTAGCGGGGGGTAGGGAGACCCAGTACTTC. Translating it yields CASSPGLAGGRETQYF. V usage is TRBV7-2 and J usage is TRBJ2-5; 15 nucleotides agree with TRBD2. The germline V gene has CDR1 SGHTA and CDR2 FQGNSA. J lost 5 bases, V lost 5 bases, and 6 bases had no gene match. This CDR3 comprises 16 residues.